Presented here are 28 T cell receptor beta chains from one specimen sequenced in a study of STAT5B mutations in CD4+ large granular lymphocyte leukemia. Here immunoSEQ multiplex PCR was the method, and the copy in TCRdb shows in-frame clones only, minus some. The sample records about 34,000 clones, about 87% being singletons. The sequencing sample was made of CD4+ T cells from blood buffy coats. The receptors stem from a human donor in good health.

J is TRBJ2-3 and V is TRBV5-1, with a weak D call TRBD1 (6 bases). The CDR3 is 16 amino acids. Germline values: CDR1 SGHRS, CDR2 YFSETQ. The V end lost 0 bases, the J end lost 2 bases, and 13 bases lay between the germline ends. The CDR3 loop reads CASSLGGQGNTDTQYF. The CDR3 DNA is TGCGCCAGCAGCTTGGGGGGGCAGGGTAACACAGATACGCAGTATTTT.

CDR3 nucleotides: TGTGCCAGCAGCCGCGTGTGGGGCGGGGGGGAGACCCAGTACTTC. Translated: CASSRVWGGGETQYF. The chain employs TRBV7-8 and TRBJ2-5; TRBD2 matches 8 bases. V trimming: 5 bases; J trimming: 5 bases; junction bases outside the gene matches: 10. Germline V gene lookup returns CDR1 SGHVS and CDR2 FQNEAQ. The CDR3 consists of 15 residues.

A single count supports this clone. V and J are TRBV19 and TRBJ2-2; 11 bases fit TRBD2. V gave up 6 bases and J gave up 8 bases; unmatched junction bases: 8. Germline V gene lookup returns CDR1 LNHDA and CDR2 SQIVND (reference sequence). The CDR3 has 15 amino acids. The chain's CDR3 is CASRTSGTTTGELFF. The CDR3 coding sequence is TGTGCCAGTAGGACTAGCGGGACCACCACGGGGGAGCTGTTTTTT.

The rearrangement uses TRBV18 and TRBJ1-1; unclear D gene. V dropped 2 bases and J dropped 0 bases, with 10 bases sitting between them. Germline V CDR1 and CDR2: KGHSH, LQKENI. The CDR3 has 15 residues. CDR3 in DNA: TGTGCCAGCTCACCAACGTATAGCATGAACACTGAAGCTTTCTTT. As protein: CASSPTYSMNTEAFF.

This clone has just a few counts. The gene calls are TRBV5-5 and TRBJ1-1; no firm D call. This CDR3 comprises 14 residues. Germline V gives CDR1 SGHKS, CDR2 YYEKEE (reference sequence). V lost 2 bases and J lost 3, with 11 bases in between. The CDR3 loop reads CASSFRLGDTEAFF. CDR3 in DNA: TGTGCCAGCAGCTTTCGCCTGGGAGACACTGAAGCTTTCTTT. The whole variable domain, remainder taken from reference TRBV5-5 and TRBJ1-1, is DAGVTQSPTHLIKTRGQQVTLRCSPISGHKSVSWYQQVLGQGPQFIFQYYEKEERGRGNFPDRFSARQFPNYSSELNVNALLLGDSALYLCASSFRLGDTEAFFGQGTRLTVV.

The chain joins TRBV5-5 to TRBJ2-7, with D perhaps TRBD2 (5 bases). The germline CDR1 and CDR2 sequences are SGHKS and YYEKEE (reference sequence). V was cut by 1 base and J by 3 bases, with 17 bases left in between. CDR3 length equals 16 residues. The CDR3 reads CASSLSSASSLYEQYF. The CDR3 DNA sequence: TGTGCCAGCAGCTTGTCCTCGGCTAGCTCTCTCTACGAGCAGTACTTC.

This rearrangement joins TRBV7-9 to TRBJ2-7; 11 nucleotides match TRBD2. The length of the CDR3 is 15 residues. CDR1 and CDR2 from the germline V gene are SEHNR and FQNEAQ (reference sequence). The J segment lost 0 bases and the V segment lost 6 bases, leaving 4 bases of the junction unmatched. CDR3 sequence: CASSLTSGGSYEQYF. In DNA form, the CDR3 reads TGTGCCAGCAGTCTAACTAGCGGGGGCTCCTACGAGCAGTACTTC.

This sequence joins TRBV5-1 and TRBJ2-5; 8 positions match TRBD2. Germline trimming cut 5 bases from V and 2 bases from J; bases unmatched to any gene: 5. This CDR3 is 14 amino acids long. The germline gives CDR1 SGHRS, CDR2 YFSETQ. As DNA, the CDR3 is TGCGCCAGCAGACCGGGCGGGGGGCAAGAGACCCAGTACTTC. This translates into CASRPGGGQETQYF. Filled out from reference TRBV5-1 and TRBJ2-5, the complete variable domain reads KAGVTQTPRYLIKTRGQQVTLSCSPISGHRSVSWYQQTPGQGLQFLFEYFSETQRNKGNFPGRFSGRQFSNSRSEMNVSTLELGDSALYLCASRPGGGQETQYFGPGTRLLVL.

The chain carries TRBV30 and TRBJ2-7, with D maybe TRBD2 (5 bases). The germline gives CDR1 GTSNPN, CDR2 SVGIG (reference sequence). The ends were cut back, 0 bases at V and 6 bases at J, with 18 bases in the middle. The CDR3 is made up of 15 amino acids. The CDR3 sequence: CAWSVMARHRGEQYF. The DNA for the CDR3 is TGTGCCTGGAGTGTAATGGCCCGGCACCGGGGCGAGCAGTACTTC.

This chain uses TRBV27 with TRBJ1-2; D not certain. The V gene lost 8 bases and the J gene lost 9 bases, with 16 bases spanning the gap. The length of the CDR3 is 12 residues. Germline loops: CDR1 MNHEY, CDR2 SMNVEV (reference sequence). The CDR3 is CASGWARRSYTF. The CDR3 region has the DNA TGTGCCAGCGGTTGGGCGCGGAGGAGCTACACCTTC.

This clone was recorded only once. The V call is TRBV27, the J call TRBJ2-7, with D tentatively TRBD2 (6 bases). Trimming shortened V by 4 bases and J by 3 bases, and 16 bases separated the two germline ends. Germline V gene lookup returns CDR1 MNHEY and CDR2 SMNVEV (reference sequence). The CDR3 has 15 amino acids. The CDR3 spells CASSSLGLVSYEQYF. CDR3 nucleotides: TGTGCCAGCAGTTCGTTGGGACTCGTGAGCTACGAGCAGTACTTC.

The chain uses TRBV9 and TRBJ1-2; no clear D gene. Germline CDR1 is SGDLS and CDR2 is YYNGEE. There are 15 residues in the CDR3. Trimming removed 4 bases at V and 0 bases at J, with 13 bases between. CDR3 in amino acids: CASSSSGLANYGYTF. In DNA, the CDR3 is TGTGCCAGCAGCTCTAGTGGGTTAGCTAACTATGGCTACACCTTC. The full variable domain, completed using reference TRBV9 and TRBJ1-2, is DSGVTQTPKHLITATGQRVTLRCSPRSGDLSVYWYQQSLDQGLQFLIQYYNGEERAKGNILERFSAQQFPDLHSELNLSSLELGDSALYFCASSSSGLANYGYTFGSGTRLTVV.

Details on this clone: The junction departs from the called germline gene at one end, perhaps through a read error. The chain links TRBV12-5 to TRBJ1-2; the D gene is possibly TRBD1 (6 bases). The germline gives CDR1 LGHNT, CDR2 FRNRAP. The CDR3 is made up of 13 amino acids. The CDR3 DNA is TGTGCTACGCGGGACAACCCGCGGGAGGGTACCCTCTTC. Amino acid sequence: CATRDNPREGTLF.

The V call is TRBV7-3, the J call TRBJ2-1; maybe TRBD2 (5 bases). Germline V gives CDR1 SGHTA, CDR2 FQGTGA. This CDR3 region has 13 residues. The V gene lost 0 bases and the J gene lost 10 bases, with 10 bases spanning the gap. The CDR3 protein is CASSLTGKPEQFF. CDR3 sequence (DNA): TGTGCCAGCAGCTTAACCGGGAAACCCGAGCAGTTCTTC.

This clone came up a few times. DNA for the CDR3: TGTGCCAGCAGATTGGACAGCCTCAATCAGCCCCAGCATTTT. Amino acid sequence: CASRLDSLNQPQHF. The chain combines TRBV28 with TRBJ1-5, with a tentative D call TRBD1 (6 bases). Between the trimmed V and J ends, which lost 6 bases and 3 bases, there was a span of 12 bases. Per the germline V gene, CDR1 is MDHEN and CDR2 is SYDVKM. The CDR3 contains 14 residues. Supplemented by reference TRBV28 and TRBJ1-5, the full variable domain reads DVKVTQSSRYLVKRTGEKVFLECVQDMDHENMFWYRQDPGLGLRLIYFSYDVKMKEKGDIPEGYSVSREKKERFSLILESASTNQTSMYLCASRLDSLNQPQHFGDGTRLSIL.

V is TRBV6-1 and J is TRBJ2-5, with D perhaps matching TRBD1 (5 bases). The J call may be in error: the DNA end matches TRBJ2-7 better. The CDR3 is 14 amino acids. Per the germline V gene, CDR1 is MNHNS and CDR2 is SASEGT. The CDR3 loop reads CASSEVGHIYEQYF. Written as DNA, the CDR3 is TGTGCCAGCAGTGAAGTAGGACACATCTACGAGCAGTACTTC.

The chain couples TRBV30 to TRBJ1-1; D remains ambiguous. Trimming cost V 0 bases and J 5 bases, with 10 bases left between them. CDR3 size: 13 residues. CDR1 is GTSNPN and CDR2 is SVGIG in the germline V gene (reference sequence). CDR3 bases: TGTGCCTGGAGTGTACTACAGTCTACTGAAGCTTTCTTT. Residues: CAWSVLQSTEAFF.

This sequence joins TRBV11-2 and TRBJ1-1; perhaps TRBD1 as D (6 bases). The CDR3 runs 11 residues. Germline lookup yields CDR1 SGHAT and CDR2 FQNNGV. Trimming cost V 5 bases and J 10 bases, with 11 bases left between them. Written as DNA, the CDR3 is TGTGCCAGCAGCATGGGGGCTGGAGCTTTCTTT. This codes for CASSMGAGAFF.

The gene calls are TRBV27 and TRBJ1-6, with D unresolved. Germline V lookup: CDR1 MNHEY, CDR2 SMNVEV (reference sequence). This CDR3 spans 16 amino acids. Deletions cut 8 bases from V and 9 bases from J, with 23 bases between. This CDR3 reads CASLLTWSLPSSPLHF. The CDR3 DNA sequence: TGTGCCAGCCTCCTAACGTGGTCCCTACCGAGTTCACCCCTCCACTTT.

Written as DNA, the CDR3 is TGTGCCAGCAGCTCCGGGGGCACTAATGAAAAACTGTTTTTT. Encoded protein: CASSSGGTNEKLFF. The V call is TRBV7-7, the J call TRBJ1-4; possible D gene TRBD1, 6 bases. Trimming cost V 4 bases and J 2 bases, with 8 bases left between them. The CDR3 is 14 amino acids. Per germline, CDR1 SSHAT and CDR2 FNYEAQ (reference sequence).

The chain uses TRBV7-9 and TRBJ1-1; 7 bases align to TRBD1. Trimming cost V 3 bases and J 3 bases; bases outside gene matches: 1. The CDR3 sequence is 13 residues long. Germline CDR1 and CDR2: SEHNR and FQNEAQ (reference sequence). Here the CDR3 reads CASSFGQDTEAFF. CDR3 coding DNA: TGTGCCAGCAGCTTTGGACAGGACACTGAAGCTTTCTTT. The whole variable domain, filled in from reference TRBV7-9 and TRBJ1-1, reads DTGVSQNPRHKITKRGQNVTFRCDPISEHNRLYWYRQTLGQGPEFLTYFQNEAQLEKSRLLSDRFSAERPKGSFSTLEIQRTEQGDSAMYLCASSFGQDTEAFFGQGTRLTVV.

The rearrangement links TRBV28 to TRBJ2-1; D is unclear. CDR3 length equals 15 residues. The V gene lost 3 bases and the J gene lost 9 bases, with 18 bases spanning the gap. Per germline, CDR1 MDHEN and CDR2 SYDVKM. The CDR3: CASSFWVKETGEQFF. CDR3 bases: TGTGCCAGCAGTTTTTGGGTTAAGGAGACGGGTGAGCAGTTCTTC.

This clone was seen a handful of times. The chain carries TRBV29-1 and TRBJ2-3; D assignment may be TRBD1 or TRBD2 (5 bases each). CDR1 is SQVTM and CDR2 is ANQGSEA in the germline V gene. The CDR3 consists of 14 residues. The germline V and J ends were trimmed by 4 bases and 2 bases, with 13 bases remaining between them. Here the CDR3 DNA reads TGCAGCGTTGGGGGCGAGGGCTCCACAGATACGCAGTATTTT. Encoded protein: CSVGGEGSTDTQYF.

The chain combines TRBV19 with TRBJ1-2, with D maybe TRBD1 (6 bases). Germline-derived CDR1 and CDR2 are LNHDA and SQIVND (reference sequence). Trimming took off 6 bases at V and 3 bases at J, with 14 bases between the two ends. The CDR3 has 14 amino acids. CDR3 in amino acids: CASSPGEFDYGYTF. In nucleotides, the CDR3 is TGTGCCAGTAGCCCAGGGGAATTCGACTATGGCTACACCTTC. The entire variable domain, with the rest obtained from reference TRBV19 and TRBJ1-2, is as follows: DGGITQSPKYLFRKEGQNVTLSCEQNLNHDAMYWYRQDPGQGLRLIYYSQIVNDFQKGDIAEGYSVSREKKESFPLTVTSAQKNPTAFYLCASSPGEFDYGYTFGSGTRLTVV.

The chain carries TRBV14 and TRBJ2-6; perhaps TRBD1 as D (5 bases). The germline gives CDR1 SGHDN, CDR2 FVKESK. CDR3 length equals 17 residues. V was pared by 2 bases and J by 0 bases, with 11 bases between. Here the CDR3 DNA reads TGTGCCAGCAGCCAACCTATTGACAGCTCTGGGGCCAACGTCCTGACTTTC. Its translation: CASSQPIDSSGANVLTF. The full variable domain, in which reference TRBV14 and TRBJ2-6 provide the parts outside the CDR3, is EAGVTQFPSHSVIEKGQTVTLRCDPISGHDNLYWYRRVMGKEIKFLLHFVKESKQDESGMPNNRFLAERTGGTYSTLKVQPAELEDSGVYFCASSQPIDSSGANVLTFGAGSRLTVL.

This clone is a singleton in its sample. The chain joins TRBV10-3 to TRBJ2-7; 8 nucleotides agree with TRBD1. Germline CDR1 and CDR2: ENHRY and SYGVKD. V lost 2 bases and J lost 0; bases outside the gene matches: 0. The CDR3 runs 14 residues. The CDR3 here is CAISEGTGSYEQYF. Written as DNA, the CDR3 is TGTGCCATCAGTGAGGGGACAGGCTCCTACGAGCAGTACTTC.

This chain links TRBV7-2 with TRBJ2-3, with TRBD2 identical over 16 bases. This CDR3 spans 18 amino acids. The germline V gene encodes CDR1 SGHTA and CDR2 FQGNSA. V trimming: 4 bases; J trimming: 0 bases; junction bases outside the gene matches: 4. CDR3 bases: TGTGCCAGCAGCTCGGGACTAGCGGGAGGGCCTAGCACAGATACGCAGTATTTT. Protein product: CASSSGLAGGPSTDTQYF.

The V gene is TRBV6-5, the J gene TRBJ1-2; D is undetermined. The germline V gene has CDR1 MNHEY and CDR2 SVGAGI. The CDR3 runs to 15 residues. The V and J ends lost 2 bases and 2 bases respectively, with 12 bases between them. The CDR3 DNA reads TGTGCCAGCAGTTACGCGCCTGGTTTCAACTATGGCTACACCTTC. Its translation is CASSYAPGFNYGYTF.